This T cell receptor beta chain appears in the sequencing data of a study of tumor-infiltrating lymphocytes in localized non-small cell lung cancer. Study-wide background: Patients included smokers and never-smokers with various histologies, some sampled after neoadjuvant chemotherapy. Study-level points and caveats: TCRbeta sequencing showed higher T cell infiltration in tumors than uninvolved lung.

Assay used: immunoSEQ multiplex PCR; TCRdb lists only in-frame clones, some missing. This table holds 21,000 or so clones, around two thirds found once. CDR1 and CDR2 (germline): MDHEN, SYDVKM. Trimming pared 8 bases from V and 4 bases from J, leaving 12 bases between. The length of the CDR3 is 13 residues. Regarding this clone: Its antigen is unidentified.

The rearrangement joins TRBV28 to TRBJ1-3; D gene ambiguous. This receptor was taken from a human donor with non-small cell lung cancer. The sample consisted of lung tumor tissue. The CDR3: CASGPPEGNTIYF. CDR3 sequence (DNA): TGTGCCAGCGGACCCCCCGAGGGAAACACCATATATTTT. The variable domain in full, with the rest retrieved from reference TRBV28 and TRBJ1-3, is DVKVTQSSRYLVKRTGEKVFLECVQDMDHENMFWYRQDPGLGLRLIYFSYDVKMKEKGDIPEGYSVSREKKERFSLILESASTNQTSMYLCASGPPEGNTIYFGEGSWLTVV.